This TCR beta chain was sequenced in a study of T cell repertoires in cytomegalovirus infection. MiXCR, run by TCRdb on the reads, gives a single entry per CDR3 protein. In the table there are approximately 500,000 distinct CDR3 sequences, 15% to 20% of which are singletons. This clonotype was counted ten times or more. Sequenced: CD8+ T cells from PBMCs. The TCR originated in a human donor in good health (CMV status not recorded). Some clones in this sample may be carry-over from other donors' samples.

CDR3 sequence reads: CASLLEGYEQYF. CDR3 sequence (DNA): TGTGCCAGTCTATTGGAGGGTTACGAGCAGTACTTC. V and J are TRBV2 and TRBJ2-7; D is perhaps TRBD2 (6 bases). Between the trimmed V and J ends, which lost 9 bases and 4 bases, there was a span of 13 bases. The CDR3 length is 12 residues. Looked up from germline, CDR1 is SNHLY and CDR2 is FYNNEI.